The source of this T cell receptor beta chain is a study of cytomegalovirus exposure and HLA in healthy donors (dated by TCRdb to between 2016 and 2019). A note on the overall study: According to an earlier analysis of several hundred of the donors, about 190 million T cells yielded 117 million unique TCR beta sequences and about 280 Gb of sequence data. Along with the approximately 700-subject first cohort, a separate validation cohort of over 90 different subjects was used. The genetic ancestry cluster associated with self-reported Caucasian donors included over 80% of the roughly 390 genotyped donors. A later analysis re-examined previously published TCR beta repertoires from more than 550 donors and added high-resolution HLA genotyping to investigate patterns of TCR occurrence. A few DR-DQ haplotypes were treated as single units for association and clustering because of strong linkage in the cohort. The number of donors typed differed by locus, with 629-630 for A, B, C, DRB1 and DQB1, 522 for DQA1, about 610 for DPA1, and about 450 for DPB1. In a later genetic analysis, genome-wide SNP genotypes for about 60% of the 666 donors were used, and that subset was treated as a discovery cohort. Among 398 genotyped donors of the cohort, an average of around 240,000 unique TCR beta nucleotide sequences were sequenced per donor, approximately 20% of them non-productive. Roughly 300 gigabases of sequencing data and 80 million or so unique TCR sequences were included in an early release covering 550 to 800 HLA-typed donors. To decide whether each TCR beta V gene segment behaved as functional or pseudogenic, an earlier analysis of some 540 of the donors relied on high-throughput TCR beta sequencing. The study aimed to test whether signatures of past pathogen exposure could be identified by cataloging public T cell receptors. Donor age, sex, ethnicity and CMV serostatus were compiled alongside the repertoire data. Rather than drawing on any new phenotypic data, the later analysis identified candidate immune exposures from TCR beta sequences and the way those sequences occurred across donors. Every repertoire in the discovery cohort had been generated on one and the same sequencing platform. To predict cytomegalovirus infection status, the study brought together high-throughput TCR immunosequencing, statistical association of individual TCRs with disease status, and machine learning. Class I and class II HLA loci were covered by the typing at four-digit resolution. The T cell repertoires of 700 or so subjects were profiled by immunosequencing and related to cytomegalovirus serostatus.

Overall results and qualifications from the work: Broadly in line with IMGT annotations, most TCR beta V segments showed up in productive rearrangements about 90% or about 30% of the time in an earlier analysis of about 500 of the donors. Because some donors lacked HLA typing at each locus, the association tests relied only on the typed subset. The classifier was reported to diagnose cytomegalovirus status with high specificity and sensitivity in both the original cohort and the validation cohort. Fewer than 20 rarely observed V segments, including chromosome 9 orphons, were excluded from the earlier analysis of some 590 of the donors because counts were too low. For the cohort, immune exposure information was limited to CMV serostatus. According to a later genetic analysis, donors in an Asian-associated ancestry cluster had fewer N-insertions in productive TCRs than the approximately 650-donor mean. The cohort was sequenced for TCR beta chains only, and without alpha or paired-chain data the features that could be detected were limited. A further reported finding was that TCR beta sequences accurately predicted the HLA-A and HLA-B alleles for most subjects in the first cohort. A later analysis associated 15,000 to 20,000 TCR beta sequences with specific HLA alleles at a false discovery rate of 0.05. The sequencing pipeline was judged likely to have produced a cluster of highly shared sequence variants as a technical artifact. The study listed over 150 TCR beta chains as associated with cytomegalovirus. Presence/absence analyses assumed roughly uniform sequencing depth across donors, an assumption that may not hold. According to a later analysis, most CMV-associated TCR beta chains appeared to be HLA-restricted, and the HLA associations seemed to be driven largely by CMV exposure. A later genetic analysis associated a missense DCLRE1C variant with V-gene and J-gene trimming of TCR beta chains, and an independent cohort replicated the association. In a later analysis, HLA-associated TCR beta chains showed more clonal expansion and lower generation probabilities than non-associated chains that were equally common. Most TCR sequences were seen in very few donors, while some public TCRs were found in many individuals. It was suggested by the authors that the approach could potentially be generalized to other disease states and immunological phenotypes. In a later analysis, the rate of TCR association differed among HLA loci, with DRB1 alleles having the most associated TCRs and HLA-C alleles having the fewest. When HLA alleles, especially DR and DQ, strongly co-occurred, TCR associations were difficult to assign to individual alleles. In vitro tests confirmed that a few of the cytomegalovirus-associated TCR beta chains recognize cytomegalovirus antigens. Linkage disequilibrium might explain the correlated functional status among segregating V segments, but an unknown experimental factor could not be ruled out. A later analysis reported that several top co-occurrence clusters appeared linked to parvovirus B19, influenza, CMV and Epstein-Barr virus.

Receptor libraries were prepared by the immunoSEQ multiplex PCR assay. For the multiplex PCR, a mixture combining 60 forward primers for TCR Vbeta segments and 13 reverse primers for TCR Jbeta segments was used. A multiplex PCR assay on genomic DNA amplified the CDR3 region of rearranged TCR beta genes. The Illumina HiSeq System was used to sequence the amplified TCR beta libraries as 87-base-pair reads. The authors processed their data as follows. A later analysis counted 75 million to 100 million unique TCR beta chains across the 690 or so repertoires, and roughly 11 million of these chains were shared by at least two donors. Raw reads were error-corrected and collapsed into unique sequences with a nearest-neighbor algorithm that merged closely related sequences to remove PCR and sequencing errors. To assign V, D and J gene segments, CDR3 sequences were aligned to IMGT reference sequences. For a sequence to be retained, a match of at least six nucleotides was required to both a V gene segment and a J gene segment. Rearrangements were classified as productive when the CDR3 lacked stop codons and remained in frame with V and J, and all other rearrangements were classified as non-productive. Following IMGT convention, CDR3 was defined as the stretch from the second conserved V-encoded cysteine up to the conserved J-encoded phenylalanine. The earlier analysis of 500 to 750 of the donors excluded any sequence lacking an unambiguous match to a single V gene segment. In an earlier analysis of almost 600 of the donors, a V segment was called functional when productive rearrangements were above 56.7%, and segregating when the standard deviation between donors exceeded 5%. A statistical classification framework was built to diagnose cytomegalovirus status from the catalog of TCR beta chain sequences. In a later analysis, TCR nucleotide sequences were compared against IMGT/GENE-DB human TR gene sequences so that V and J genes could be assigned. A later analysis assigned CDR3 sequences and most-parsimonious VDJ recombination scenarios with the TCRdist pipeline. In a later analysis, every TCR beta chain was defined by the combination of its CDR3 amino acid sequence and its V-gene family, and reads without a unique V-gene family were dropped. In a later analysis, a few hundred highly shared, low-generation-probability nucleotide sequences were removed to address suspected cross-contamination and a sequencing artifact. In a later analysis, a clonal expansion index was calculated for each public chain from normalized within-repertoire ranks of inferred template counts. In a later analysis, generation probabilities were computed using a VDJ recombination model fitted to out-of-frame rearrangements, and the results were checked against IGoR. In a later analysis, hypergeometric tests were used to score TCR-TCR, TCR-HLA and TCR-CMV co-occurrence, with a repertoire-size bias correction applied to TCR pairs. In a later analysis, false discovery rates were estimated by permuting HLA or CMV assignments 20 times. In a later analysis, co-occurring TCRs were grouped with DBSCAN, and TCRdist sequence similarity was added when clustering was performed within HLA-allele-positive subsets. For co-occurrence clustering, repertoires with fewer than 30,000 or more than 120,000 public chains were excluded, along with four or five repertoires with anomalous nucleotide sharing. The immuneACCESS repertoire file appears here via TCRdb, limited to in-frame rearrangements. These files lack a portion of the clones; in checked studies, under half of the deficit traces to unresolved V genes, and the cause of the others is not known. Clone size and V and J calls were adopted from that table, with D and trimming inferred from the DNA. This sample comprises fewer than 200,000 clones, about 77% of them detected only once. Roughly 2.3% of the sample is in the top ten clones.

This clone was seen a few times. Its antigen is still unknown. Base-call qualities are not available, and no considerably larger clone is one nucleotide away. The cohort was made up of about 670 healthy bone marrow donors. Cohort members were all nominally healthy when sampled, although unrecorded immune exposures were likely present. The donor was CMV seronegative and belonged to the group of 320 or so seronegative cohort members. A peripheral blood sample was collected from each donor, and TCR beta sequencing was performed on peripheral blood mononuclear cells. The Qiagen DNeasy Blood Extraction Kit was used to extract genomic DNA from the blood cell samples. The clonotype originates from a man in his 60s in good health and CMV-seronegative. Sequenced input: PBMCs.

The CDR3 region reads CASSRLLSPTDTQYF. The DNA is TGTGCCAGCAGCCGTCTCCTTAGCCCCACAGATACGCAGTATTTT. The chain was built from TRBV11-2 and TRBJ2-3; the D gene is unclear. The germline V gene supplies CDR1 SGHAT and CDR2 FQNNGV. The CDR3 covers 15 residues, taking in both the cysteine and the phenylalanine. Only the CDR3 DNA is retained, 45 bases long and in frame from the first base. V lost 5 bases and J lost 2 bases; the stretch between them is 14 bases long.